The 2 T cell receptor beta chains reported below all come from one sample, sequenced in a study of Ad26.COV2.S vaccination and SARS-CoV-2 variants (dated by TCRdb to the early 2020s). The treatment or condition label of this sample denotes: roughly 19 received Ad26.COV2.S at low or high dose, single or two shots; roughly five received placebo; per-sample allocation not given. Repertoires of vaccine and placebo recipients were sequenced from samples taken on day 63 after the first injection. Library creation used the immunoSEQ multiplex PCR assay. The table comes from immuneACCESS by way of TCRdb, which keeps in-frame sequences with V and J called. Part of the clones is missing from these tables; in studies checked, under half for an unresolved V gene and the rest for unknown reasons. The sample table holds hundreds of thousands of clones, of which around 90% were seen once. The ten top clones hold over 9% of the sample.

The sample in question was peripheral blood, obtained in a trial of Ad26.COV2.S vaccine versus placebo. These receptors came from a person aged 18-65 years who received the Ad26.COV2.S COVID-19 vaccine or a placebo.

The chain couples TRBV27 to TRBJ1-2; no firm D call. CDR3 length equals 15 residues. With 0 bases removed from V and 6 bases from J, the gap between germline ends came to 14 bases. CDR1 and CDR2 (germline): MNHEY, SMNVEV (reference sequence). The CDR3 DNA reads as TGTGCCAGCAGTTTATCGGGAACCCTCCACGATGGCTACACCTTC. This sequence encodes CASSLSGTLHDGYTF.

J is TRBJ2-1 and V is TRBV5-4; 10 nucleotides match TRBD2. The CDR3 is 20 residues long. The junction had 15 bases not matched to a gene; V was cut back by 3 bases and J by 0 bases. Germline V gene lookup returns CDR1 SGHNT and CDR2 YYREEE (reference sequence). CDR3 protein: CASSSSRLAGALSSYNEQFF. CDR3 nucleotides: TGTGCCAGCAGCTCCTCCCGGCTAGCGGGAGCTCTTAGCTCCTACAATGAGCAGTTCTTC. The entire variable domain, with the rest obtained from reference TRBV5-4 and TRBJ2-1, is as follows: ETGVTQSPTHLIKTRGQQVTLRCSSQSGHNTVSWYQQALGQGPQFIFQYYREEENGRGNFPPRFSGLQFPNYSSELNVNALELDDSALYLCASSSSRLAGALSSYNEQFFGPGTRLTVL.